This TCR beta chain came from a study of T cell repertoires in aging, cancer and after chemotherapy. On the study more broadly: Donors were grouped into six age bands spanning 30 or younger through 70 or older. The full dataset contained several million TCR reads. General study findings and limits: Compared with age-matched healthy donors, untreated hematological or solid cancer patients showed higher blood TCR clonality.

This clonotype has only a few counts. Its antigen is undetermined. CDR1 and CDR2 from the germline V gene are ENHRY and SYGVKD. Trimming stripped 7 bases from V and 2 bases from J, with 3 bases between. This CDR3 spans 11 amino acids. Rearranged V-D-J TRB sequences were amplified with a mixed TRB-A/B primer pool. TCRdb independently ran MiXCR on the multiplex PCR reads; one entry per CDR3 protein. The sample holds some 10,000 distinct CDR3 sequences; 30% to 40% are singletons and the top ten take approximately 8.2%. The template was genomic DNA from peripheral blood, not RNA. The sample was blood. This clonotype was obtained from a human donor in good health. The chain joins TRBV10-3 to TRBJ2-1; D call uncertain. The CDR3 bases are TGTGCCATCATGACCTACAATGAGCAGTTCTTC. This codes for CAIMTYNEQFF.